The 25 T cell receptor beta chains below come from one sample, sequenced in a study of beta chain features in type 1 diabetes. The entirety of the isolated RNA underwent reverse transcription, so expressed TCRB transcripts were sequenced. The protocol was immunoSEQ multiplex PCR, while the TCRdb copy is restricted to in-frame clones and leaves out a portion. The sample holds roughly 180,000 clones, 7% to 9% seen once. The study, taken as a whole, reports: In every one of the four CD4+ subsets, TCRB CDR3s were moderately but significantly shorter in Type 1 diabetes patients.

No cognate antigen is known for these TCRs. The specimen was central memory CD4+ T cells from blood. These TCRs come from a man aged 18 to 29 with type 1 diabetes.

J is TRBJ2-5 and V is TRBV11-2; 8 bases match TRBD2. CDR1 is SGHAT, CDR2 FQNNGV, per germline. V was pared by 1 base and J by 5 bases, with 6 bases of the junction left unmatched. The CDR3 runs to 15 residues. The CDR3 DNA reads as TGTGCCAGCAGCTTAGTTGTTGGCGGGAGGGAGACCCAGTACTTC. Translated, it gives CASSLVVGGRETQYF. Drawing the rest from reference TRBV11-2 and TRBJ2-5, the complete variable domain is EAGVAQSPRYKIIEKRQSVAFWCNPISGHATLYWYQQILGQGPKLLIQFQNNGVVDDSQLPKDRFSAERLKGVDSTLKIQPAKLEDSAVYLCASSLVVGGRETQYFGPGTRLLVL.

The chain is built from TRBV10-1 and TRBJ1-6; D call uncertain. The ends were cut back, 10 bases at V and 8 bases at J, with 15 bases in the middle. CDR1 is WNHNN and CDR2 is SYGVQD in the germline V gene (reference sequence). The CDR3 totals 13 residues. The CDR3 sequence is CATQINADSPLHF. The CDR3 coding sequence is TGCGCCACTCAGATCAACGCGGATTCACCCCTCCACTTT.

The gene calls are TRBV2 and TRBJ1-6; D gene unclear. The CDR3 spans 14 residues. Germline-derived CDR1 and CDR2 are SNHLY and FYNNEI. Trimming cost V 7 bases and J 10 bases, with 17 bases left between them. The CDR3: CASNHGLSSSPLHF. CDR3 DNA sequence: TGTGCCAGCAATCACGGTCTGTCGAGCTCACCCCTCCACTTT.

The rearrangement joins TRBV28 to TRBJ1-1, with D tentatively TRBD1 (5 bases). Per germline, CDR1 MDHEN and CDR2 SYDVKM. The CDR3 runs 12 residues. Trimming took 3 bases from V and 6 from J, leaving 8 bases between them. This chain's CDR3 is CASSFDSPEAFF. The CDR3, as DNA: TGTGCCAGCAGTTTCGACAGCCCTGAAGCTTTCTTT.

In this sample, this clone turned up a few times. CDR3 DNA sequence: TGTGCCAGCAGTTACCAGGGGGCGAGACACTATAACTATGGCTACACCTTC. It is translated as CASSYQGARHYNYGYTF. The rearrangement links TRBV27 to TRBJ1-2; 8 bases map to TRBD1. This CDR3 has 17 residues. V lost 4 bases, J lost 1 base, and 11 bases stayed unmatched. Germline CDR1 and CDR2: MNHEY and SMNVEV (reference sequence).

In DNA form, the CDR3 reads TGTGCCAGCAGATACGGACTAGCGGGAGCAGATACGCAGTATTTT. Protein sequence: CASRYGLAGADTQYF. The gene calls are TRBV28 and TRBJ2-3; 13 bases match TRBD2. The trim removed 6 bases at V and 4 bases at J, leaving 4 bases unmatched. The CDR3 runs to 15 residues. CDR1 and CDR2 (germline): MDHEN, SYDVKM.

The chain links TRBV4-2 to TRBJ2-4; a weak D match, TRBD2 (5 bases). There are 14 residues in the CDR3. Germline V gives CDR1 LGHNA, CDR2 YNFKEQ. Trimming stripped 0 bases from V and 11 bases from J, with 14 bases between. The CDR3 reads CASSQDLLDYFQYF. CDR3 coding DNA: TGTGCCAGCAGCCAAGATCTGTTAGACTACTTTCAGTACTTC.

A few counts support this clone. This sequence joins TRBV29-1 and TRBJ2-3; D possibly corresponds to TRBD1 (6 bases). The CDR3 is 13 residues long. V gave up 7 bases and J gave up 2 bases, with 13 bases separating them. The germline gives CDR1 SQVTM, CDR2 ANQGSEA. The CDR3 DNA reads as TGCAGCGCCCCAGACAGGCTCACAGATACGCAGTATTTT. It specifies CSAPDRLTDTQYF.

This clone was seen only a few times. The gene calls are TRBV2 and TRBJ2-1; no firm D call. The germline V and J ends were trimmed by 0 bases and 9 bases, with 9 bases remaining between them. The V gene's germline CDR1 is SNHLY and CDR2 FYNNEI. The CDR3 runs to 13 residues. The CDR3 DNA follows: TGTGCCAGCAGTGAAGCGAGACTCGGTGAGCAGTTCTTC. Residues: CASSEARLGEQFF.

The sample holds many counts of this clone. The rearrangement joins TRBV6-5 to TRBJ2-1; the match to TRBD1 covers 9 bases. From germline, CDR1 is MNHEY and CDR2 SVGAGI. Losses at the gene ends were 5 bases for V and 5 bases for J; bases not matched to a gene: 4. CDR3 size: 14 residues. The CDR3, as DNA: TGTGCCAGCAGTCGGGACAGGGCCAACAATGAGCAGTTCTTC. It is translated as CASSRDRANNEQFF.

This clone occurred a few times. The CDR3 protein is CASSIDRSGTYNEQFF. In DNA, the CDR3 is TGTGCCAGTAGTATAGATCGTAGCGGGACTTACAATGAGCAGTTCTTC. This chain joins TRBV19 and TRBJ2-1; TRBD2 matches at 8 bases. Germline-derived CDR1 and CDR2 are LNHDA and SQIVND (reference sequence). This CDR3 spans 16 amino acids. The junction had 5 bases not matched to a gene; V was cut back by 0 bases and J by 4 bases. Using reference TRBV19 and TRBJ2-1 for the parts outside the CDR3, the full variable domain is DGGITQSPKYLFRKEGQNVTLSCEQNLNHDAMYWYRQDPGQGLRLIYYSQIVNDFQKGDIAEGYSVSREKKESFPLTVTSAQKNPTAFYLCASSIDRSGTYNEQFFGPGTRLTVL.

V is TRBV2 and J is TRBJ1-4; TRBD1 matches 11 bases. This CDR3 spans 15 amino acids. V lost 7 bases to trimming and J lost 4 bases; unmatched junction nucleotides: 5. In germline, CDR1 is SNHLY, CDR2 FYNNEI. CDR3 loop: CASTRDRGVNEKLFF. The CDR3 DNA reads TGTGCCAGCACCCGGGACAGGGGGGTTAATGAAAAACTGTTTTTT.

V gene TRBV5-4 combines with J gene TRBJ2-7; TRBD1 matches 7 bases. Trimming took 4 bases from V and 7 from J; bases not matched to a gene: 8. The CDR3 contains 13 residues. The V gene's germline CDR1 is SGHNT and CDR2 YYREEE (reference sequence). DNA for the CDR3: TGTGCCAGCAGCGGGGACAGCCCACTGGAGCAGTACTTC. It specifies CASSGDSPLEQYF.

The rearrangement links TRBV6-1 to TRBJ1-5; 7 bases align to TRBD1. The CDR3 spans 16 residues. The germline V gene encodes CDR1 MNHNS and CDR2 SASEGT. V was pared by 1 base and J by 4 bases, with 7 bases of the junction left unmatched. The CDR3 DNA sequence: TGTGCCAGCAGTGAAGGCCCTCCGACAGGGAATCAGCCCCAGCATTTT. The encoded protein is CASSEGPPTGNQPQHF.

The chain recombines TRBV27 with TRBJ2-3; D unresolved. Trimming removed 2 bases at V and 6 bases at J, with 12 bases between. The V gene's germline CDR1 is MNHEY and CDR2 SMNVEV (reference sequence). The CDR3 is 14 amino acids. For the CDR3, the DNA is TGTGCCAGCAGTTTAGTGCTCGGAGTCGATACGCAGTATTTT. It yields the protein CASSLVLGVDTQYF.

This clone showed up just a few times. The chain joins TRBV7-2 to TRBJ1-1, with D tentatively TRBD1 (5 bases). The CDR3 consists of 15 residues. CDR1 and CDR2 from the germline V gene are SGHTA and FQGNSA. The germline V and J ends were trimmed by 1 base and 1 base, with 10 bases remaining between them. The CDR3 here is CASSLDPGKNTEAFF. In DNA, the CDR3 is TGTGCCAGCAGCTTAGATCCAGGGAAGAACACTGAAGCTTTCTTT. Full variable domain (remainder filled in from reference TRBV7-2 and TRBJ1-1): GAGVSQSPSNKVTEKGKDVELRCDPISGHTALYWYRQSLGQGLEFLIYFQGNSAPDKSGLPSDRFSAERTGGSVSTLTIQRTQQEDSAVYLCASSLDPGKNTEAFFGQGTRLTVV.

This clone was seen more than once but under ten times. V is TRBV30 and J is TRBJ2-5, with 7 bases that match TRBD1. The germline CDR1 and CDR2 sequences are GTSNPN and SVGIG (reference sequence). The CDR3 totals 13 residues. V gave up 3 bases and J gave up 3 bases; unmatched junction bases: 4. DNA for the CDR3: TGTGCCTGGAGCCGAGGGACAGAAGAGACCCAGTACTTC. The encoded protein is CAWSRGTEETQYF.

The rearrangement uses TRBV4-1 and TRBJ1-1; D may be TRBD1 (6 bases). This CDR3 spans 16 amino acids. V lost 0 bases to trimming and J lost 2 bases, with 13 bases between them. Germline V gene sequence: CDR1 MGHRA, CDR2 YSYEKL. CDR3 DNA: TGCGCCAGCAGCCAAGATAATAGAGGGGGAAACACTGAAGCTTTCTTT. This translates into CASSQDNRGGNTEAFF.

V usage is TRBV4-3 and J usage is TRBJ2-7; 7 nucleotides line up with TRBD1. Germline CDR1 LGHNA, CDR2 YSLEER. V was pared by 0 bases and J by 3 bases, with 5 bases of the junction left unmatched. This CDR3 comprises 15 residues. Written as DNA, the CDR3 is TGCGCCAGCAGCCAAGAGGCTTACAGGGGCTACGAGCAGTACTTC. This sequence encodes CASSQEAYRGYEQYF.

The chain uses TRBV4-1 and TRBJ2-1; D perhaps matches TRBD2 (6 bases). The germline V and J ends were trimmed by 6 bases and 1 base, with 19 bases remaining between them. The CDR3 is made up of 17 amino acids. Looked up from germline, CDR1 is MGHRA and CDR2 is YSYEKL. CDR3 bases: TGCGCCAGCAGTCGGGGGACTCTGGGTGGGTCCTACAATGAGCAGTTCTTC. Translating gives CASSRGTLGGSYNEQFF.

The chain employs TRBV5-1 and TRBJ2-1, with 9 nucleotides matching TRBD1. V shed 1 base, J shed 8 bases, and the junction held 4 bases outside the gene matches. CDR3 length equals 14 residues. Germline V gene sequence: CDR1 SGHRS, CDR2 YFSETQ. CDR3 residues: CASSLRTGADEQFF. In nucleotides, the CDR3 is TGCGCCAGCAGCTTGCGGACAGGGGCCGATGAGCAGTTCTTC.

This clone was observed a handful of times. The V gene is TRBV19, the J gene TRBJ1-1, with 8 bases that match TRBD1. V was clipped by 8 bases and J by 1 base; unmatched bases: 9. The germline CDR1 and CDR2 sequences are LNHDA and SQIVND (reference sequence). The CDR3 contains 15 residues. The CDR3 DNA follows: TGTGCCAGTCGCGACAGGGGACGAAGGAACACTGAAGCTTTCTTT. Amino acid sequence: CASRDRGRRNTEAFF.

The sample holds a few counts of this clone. The CDR3 sequence is CASSREGTGASPLHF. The CDR3 nucleotides read TGCGCCAGCAGCAGAGAGGGGACAGGGGCTTCACCCCTCCACTTT. The genes are TRBV5-1 and TRBJ1-6, with 10 bases aligning to TRBD1. The germline CDR1 and CDR2 sequences are SGHRS and YFSETQ. The CDR3 spans 15 residues. Unmatched junction bases numbered 7, after V lost 4 bases and J lost 9 bases.

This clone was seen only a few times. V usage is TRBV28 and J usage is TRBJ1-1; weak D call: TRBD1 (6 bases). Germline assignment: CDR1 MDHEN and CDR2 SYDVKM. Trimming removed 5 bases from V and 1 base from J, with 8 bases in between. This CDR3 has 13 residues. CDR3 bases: TGTGCCAGCAGTCCGGGACAGAACACTGAAGCTTTCTTT. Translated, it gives CASSPGQNTEAFF.

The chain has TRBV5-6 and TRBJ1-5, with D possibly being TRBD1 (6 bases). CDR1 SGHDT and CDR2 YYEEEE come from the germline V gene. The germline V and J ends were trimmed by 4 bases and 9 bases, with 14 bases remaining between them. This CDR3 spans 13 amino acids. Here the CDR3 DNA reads TGTGCCAGCAGCGCCCATACCAGGGGGCCCCAGCATTTT. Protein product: CASSAHTRGPQHF.